These T cell receptor beta chains were read from a single sample in a study of shared clonotypes between healthy human individuals. The method was immunoSEQ multiplex PCR; TCRdb's version includes in-frame clones alone and lacks a portion of them. The sample carries about a million clones, 70% to 80% recorded once. The specimen was memory CD4+ T cells from PBMCs. The receptors come from a young man in good health. Some clones in this sample may be carry-over from other donors' samples. The CDR3 runs from the conserved cysteine through the conserved F or W. A D gene is named only where the DNA matches it firmly. Clone size is shown for a subset of rows, as once, few, many or a class of expanded clone.

v_call	j_call	d_call	clone_size	cdr3_aa	cdr3_nt
TRBV29-1	TRBJ1-1	NA	NA	CSVGGGEGHGNTEAFF	TGCAGCGTTGGGGGCGGGGAGGGGCATGGGAACACTGAAGCTTTCTTT
TRBV28	TRBJ1-1	TRBD1	NA	CASRGTGGDRGFTEAFF	TGTGCCAGCAGAGGTACTGGTGGGGACAGGGGGTTTACTGAAGCTTTCTTT
TRBV7-9	TRBJ1-4	TRBD1	NA	CASSPYRDRGGANEKLFF	TGTGCCAGCAGCCCTTACCGGGACAGGGGAGGTGCTAATGAAAAACTGTTTTTT
TRBV6-6	TRBJ1-5	NA	many	CASSYSRGQGQPQHF	TGTGCCAGCAGTTACTCGAGAGGGCAGGGGCAGCCCCAGCATTTT
TRBV19	TRBJ2-5	NA	NA	CASSTSRAAAETQYF	TGTGCCAGTAGTACGTCGAGGGCCGCCGCCGAGACCCAGTACTTC
TRBV5-4	TRBJ1-6	NA	NA	CASSFGDGGGSSNSPLHF	TGTGCCAGCAGCTTTGGCGACGGCGGAGGTAGTTCAAATTCACCCCTCCACTTT
TRBV19	TRBJ1-1	NA	NA	CASSIVAGNTEAFF	TGTGCCAGTAGTATAGTCGCAGGGAACACTGAAGCTTTCTTT
TRBV7-3	TRBJ2-1	NA	NA	CASSKGDYNEQFF	TGTGCCAGCAGCAAAGGGGACTACAATGAGCAGTTCTTC
TRBV7-9	TRBJ1-6	NA	NA	CASSLRSGRADSPLHF	TGTGCCAGCAGCTTACGGTCGGGGAGGGCGGATTCACCCCTCCACTTT
TRBV7-9	TRBJ1-1	NA	few	CASTVTGTAEAFF	TGTGCCAGCACCGTAACAGGGACCGCTGAAGCTTTCTTT
TRBV27	TRBJ1-4	NA	NA	CASGKWGPTTNEKLFF	TGTGCCAGCGGAAAGTGGGGGCCGACAACTAATGAAAAACTGTTTTTT
TRBV29-1	TRBJ2-3	TRBD1	NA	CSVDGTGVWSQYF	TGCAGCGTTGACGGGACAGGCGTCTGGAGTCAGTATTTT
TRBV7-9	TRBJ1-1	NA	NA	CASSLPGTEAFF	TGTGCCAGCAGCTTGCCCGGGACTGAAGCTTTCTTT
TRBV28	TRBJ1-4	NA	NA	CASSFNNEKLFF	TGTGCCAGCAGTTTCAATAATGAAAAACTGTTTTTT
TRBV2	TRBJ2-7	NA	NA	CASRAGRGHEQYF	TGTGCCAGCAGAGCCGGGAGGGGGCACGAGCAGTACTTC
TRBV27	TRBJ1-5	TRBD1	many	CASSRGQGKNQPQHF	TGTGCCAGCAGTCGGGGACAGGGGAAGAATCAGCCCCAGCATTTT
TRBV7-8	TRBJ2-7	NA	NA	CASSLVGGAAKYEQYF	TGTGCCAGCAGCTTAGTTGGCGGGGCAGCTAAGTACGAGCAGTACTTC
TRBV7-2	TRBJ2-1	TRBD2	NA	CASSQIAGVGNEQFF	TGTGCCAGCAGCCAAATAGCGGGAGTTGGCAATGAGCAGTTCTTC
TRBV19	TRBJ1-1	NA	NA	CASSPQGNTEAFF	TGTGCCAGTAGTCCCCAGGGGAACACTGAAGCTTTCTTT
TRBV7-9	TRBJ2-7	TRBD1	NA	CASSLIGGDEQYF	TGTGCCAGCAGCTTAATAGGGGGCGACGAGCAGTACTTC
TRBV6-1	TRBJ2-4	NA	NA	CASSAKDREKYF	TGTGCCAGCAGTGCGAAGGACCGGGAGAAGTACTTC
TRBV6-1	TRBJ2-2	NA	NA	CASREQNTGELFF	TGTGCCAGCAGGGAACAGAACACCGGGGAGCTGTTTTTT
TRBV7-3	TRBJ2-1	TRBD1	NA	CASSPRTGPYNEQFF	TGTGCCAGCAGCCCGAGGACAGGGCCCTACAATGAGCAGTTCTTC
TRBV19	TRBJ2-2	TRBD2	many	CASIREGATFTGELFF	TGTGCCAGTATTCGGGAGGGCGCGACTTTCACCGGGGAGCTGTTTTTT
TRBV27	TRBJ1-5	TRBD1	NA	CASSPDRGNQPQHF	TGTGCCAGCTCCCCAGACAGGGGCAATCAGCCCCAGCATTTT
TRBV28	TRBJ1-2	NA	NA	CASSLRDGPYGYTF	TGTGCCAGCAGTTTAAGGGACGGGCCCTATGGCTACACCTTC
TRBV19	TRBJ2-7	NA	NA	CASRNRPGIPKYEQYF	TGTGCCAGTAGAAACCGGCCGGGAATCCCAAAGTACGAGCAGTACTTC
TRBV6-6	TRBJ1-2	NA	NA	CASSQRIGESYGYTF	TGTGCCAGCAGTCAGCGCATAGGGGAGTCGTATGGCTACACCTTC
TRBV2	TRBJ2-7	TRBD1	NA	CASTPGQTYEQYF	TGTGCCAGCACCCCGGGACAGACCTACGAGCAGTACTTC
TRBV4-3	TRBJ1-6	NA	NA	CASSQAGSYNSPLHF	TGCGCCAGCAGCCAAGCCGGCTCCTATAATTCACCCCTCCACTTT
TRBV7-6	TRBJ2-7	TRBD2	once	CASSSGVGSGFYEQYF	TGTGCCAGCAGCTCGGGGGTAGGTAGCGGGTTCTACGAGCAGTACTTC
TRBV11-2	TRBJ2-5	NA	few	CASSLASRAGRSQETQYF	TGTGCCAGCAGCTTAGCCTCGAGGGCGGGAAGGAGTCAAGAGACCCAGTACTTC
TRBV30	TRBJ1-3	NA	NA	CAWTRTVGGGNTIYF	TGTGCCTGGACCCGGACGGTGGGGGGTGGAAACACCATATATTTT
TRBV11-2	TRBJ2-7	TRBD2	NA	CASSLVGRGSYEQYF	TGTGCCAGCAGCTTAGTTGGGAGGGGTTCCTACGAGCAGTACTTC
TRBV7-9	TRBJ1-5	NA	NA	CASSPLGGQPQHF	TGTGCCAGCAGCCCCCTTGGGGGGCAGCCCCAGCATTTT
TRBV11-3	TRBJ2-1	TRBD2	NA	CASSTASGPSFF	TGTGCCAGCAGCACCGCTAGCGGACCGTCGTTCTTC
TRBV28	TRBJ1-2	TRBD1	NA	CASRNSGAVKGAGTGYTF	TGTGCCAGCAGGAACTCAGGGGCCGTCAAGGGGGCAGGTACTGGCTACACCTTC
TRBV28	TRBJ1-5	TRBD1	few	CASTDRVIQPQHF	TGTGCCAGCACCGACAGGGTTATCCAGCCCCAGCATTTT
TRBV14	TRBJ2-7	TRBD2	NA	CASSLISGRVNEQYF	TGTGCCAGCAGCCTAATTAGCGGGAGGGTAAACGAGCAGTACTTC